The present TCR beta chain was sequenced within a study of PD-L1 blockade in urothelial cancer. Findings and caveats of the study: Greater numbers of tumor-infiltrating T lymphocytes were seen among patients with durable benefit. Tumor-associated TCR clones expanded more in blood at 3 weeks in patients with durable benefit.

This table comes from immunoSEQ multiplex PCR, and its TCRdb copy is limited to in-frame clones, with some not included. The table records about 690 clones, approximately 40% of them present only once. Germline V gives CDR1 SGHNT, CDR2 YENEEA. V was clipped by 7 bases and J by 0 bases, with 18 bases between them. CDR3 length: 16 residues. As concerns this clone: What it binds is not known.

V gene TRBV11-3 combines with J gene TRBJ1-1; D is ambiguous. The origin of this receptor is an elderly woman with urothelial cancer. The material was tumor tissue, obtained before atezolizumab (anti-PD-L1) treatment. CDR3: CASTPQVLPMNTEAFF. The CDR3 nucleotides read TGTGCCAGCACCCCCCAGGTCCTGCCCATGAACACTGAAGCTTTCTTT.